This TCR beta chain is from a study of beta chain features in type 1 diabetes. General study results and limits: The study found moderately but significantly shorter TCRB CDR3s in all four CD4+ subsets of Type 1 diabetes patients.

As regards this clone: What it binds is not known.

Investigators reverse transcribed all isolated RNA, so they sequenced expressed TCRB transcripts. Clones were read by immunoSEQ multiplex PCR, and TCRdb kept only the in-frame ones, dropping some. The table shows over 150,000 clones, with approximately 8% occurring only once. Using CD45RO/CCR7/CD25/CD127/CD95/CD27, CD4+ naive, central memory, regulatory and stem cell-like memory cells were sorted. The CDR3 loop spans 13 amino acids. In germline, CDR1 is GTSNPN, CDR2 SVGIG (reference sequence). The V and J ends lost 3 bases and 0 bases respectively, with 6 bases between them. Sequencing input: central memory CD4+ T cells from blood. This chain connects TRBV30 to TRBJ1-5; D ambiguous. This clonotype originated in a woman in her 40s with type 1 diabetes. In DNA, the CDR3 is TGTGCCTGGAGGCGGGATAGCAATCAGCCCCAGCATTTT. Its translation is CAWRRDSNQPQHF.